This TCR beta chain derives from a study of T cell repertoires in aging, cancer and after chemotherapy. In germline, CDR1 is MNHEY, CDR2 SMNVEV (reference sequence). V was cut by 2 bases and J by 5 bases, with 7 bases left in between. The CDR3 runs to 12 residues. Peripheral blood genomic DNA, not sorted cells or RNA, was the template. Study outcomes and limitations: Compared with age-matched healthy donors, untreated hematological or solid cancer patients showed higher blood TCR clonality. Thymic emigration or peripheral T cell expansion may be impaired by lymphoid organ infiltration in hematological cancer.

Multiplex touch-down PCR with TRB-A/B primers amplified rearranged V-D-J TRB sequences. Using its own MiXCR run on the multiplex PCR reads, TCRdb lists one record per CDR3 protein. This table has around 13,000 distinct CDR3 sequences, roughly a quarter appearing once. This clonotype is medium-sized in the sample. Its antigen is currently unknown. The gene calls are TRBV27 and TRBJ2-7, with a weak D call TRBD2 (5 bases). Specimen: blood. The source is a human donor with a blood cancer. For the CDR3, the DNA is TGTGCCAGCAGTTTACGGGGTGACGAGCAGTACTTC. Translation: CASSLRGDEQYF.